In this sample, the clone carrying this TCR beta chain turned up once. This entry comes from a study of blood T cell repertoires in COVID-19. TCRdb keeps only in-frame clones here, not all; method: immunoSEQ multiplex PCR. The table includes roughly 240,000 clones, roughly four fifths detected once. V lost 6 bases and J 9 bases, leaving 14 bases between the germline ends. The germline CDR1 and CDR2 sequences are LNHDA and SQIVND (reference sequence). The CDR3 consists of 12 residues. The sequenced sample consisted of peripheral blood. The J gene is TRBJ2-5, the V gene TRBV19; TRBD1 might be the D (5 bases). This receptor was obtained from a woman aged 70 to 79 with acute or convalescent COVID-19. The CDR3 loop reads CASSSQGVAQYF. The CDR3 DNA is TGTGCCAGTAGCAGCCAAGGGGTTGCCCAGTACTTC.